This is a list of T cell receptor beta chains from one sample in a study of blood T cell repertoires in COVID-19. The protocol was immunoSEQ multiplex PCR, while the TCRdb copy is restricted to in-frame clones and leaves out a portion. In the table there are approximately 14,000 clones, 87% of which are singletons. Sequenced sample: peripheral blood. Source of these receptors: a human donor in a cohort sampled during active COVID-19. Each CDR3 is given with its conserved first and last residue. The D gene is left open where the match is weak. Not all rows give a size; the values are once, few, many and, for expanded clones, a class.

few,TRBV27,TRBD2,TRBJ2-7,TGTGCCAGCGGCGGGAGCCACGAGCAGTACTTC,CASGGSHEQYF
NA,TRBV4-1,NA,TRBJ2-5,TGCGCCAGCAGCCAAGGACGGGGCCAAGAGACCCAGTACTTC,CASSQGRGQETQYF
few,TRBV9,TRBD2,TRBJ2-7,TGTGCCAGCAGCGCCGCTAGCGGCTCCTACGAGCAGTACTTC,CASSAASGSYEQYF
NA,TRBV13,NA,TRBJ2-3,TGTGCCAGCAGCCACGGGACTGTGGCCTTCTTTAGCACAGATACGCAGTATTTT,CASSHGTVAFFSTDTQYF
NA,TRBV2,TRBD1,TRBJ2-7,TGTGCCAGCAGGCCCGACAGGGGCCCCTACGAGCAGTACTTC,CASRPDRGPYEQYF
once,TRBV11-3,TRBD1,TRBJ2-2,TGTGCCAGCAGCCCCGGGACAGGGGACGGGGAGCTGTTTTTT,CASSPGTGDGELFF
NA,TRBV27,TRBD1,TRBJ1-5,TGTGCCAGCAGTCCGACAGGGATACACAATCAGCCCCAGCATTTT,CASSPTGIHNQPQHF
few,TRBV9,NA,TRBJ1-3,TGTGCCAGCAGCGTAGGGAGTAACGGTGGAAACACCATATATTTT,CASSVGSNGGNTIYF
NA,TRBV29-1,TRBD1,TRBJ1-1,TGCAGCGCGGACAGGGAGGGAGCTTTCTTT,CSADREGAFF
NA,TRBV12-3/TRBV12-4,TRBD1,TRBJ1-1,TGTGCCAGCAGTTCCGAGGGGGCGGGAGCTTTCTTT,CASSSEGAGAFF
once,TRBV3-1/TRBV3-2,NA,TRBJ2-7,TGTGCCAGCAGCCTCGGGAGTTTCTACGAGCAGTACTTC,CASSLGSFYEQYF
NA,TRBV12-3/TRBV12-4,NA,TRBJ1-3,TGTGCCAGCAGTGACAGTGGAAACACCATATATTTT,CASSDSGNTIYF
NA,TRBV5-1,NA,TRBJ2-1,TGCGCCAGCAGCCCGGTGAGTGGTAGCGCACCCTACAATGAGCAGTTCTTC,CASSPVSGSAPYNEQFF
once,TRBV19,NA,TRBJ2-3,TGTGCCAGACTGGGCAGGGCCCCCACAGATACGCAGTATTTT,CARLGRAPTDTQYF
NA,TRBV28,NA,TRBJ2-1,TGTGCCAGCAGTTTAATGGAGGACGACGGTGGTGAGCAGTTCTTC,CASSLMEDDGGEQFF
NA,TRBV4-3,NA,TRBJ2-3,TGCGCCAGCAGCCAAGACTACCCTAGCACAGATACGCAGTATTTT,CASSQDYPSTDTQYF
NA,TRBV5-1,TRBD1,TRBJ2-7,TGCGCCAGCAGCCAGGGGACAGGGGGCTACGAGCAGTACTTC,CASSQGTGGYEQYF
few,TRBV3-1/TRBV3-2,TRBD1,TRBJ1-2,TGTGCCAGCTGCTTTGGGGACAGGGGCTATGGCTACACCTTC,CASCFGDRGYGYTF
NA,TRBV29-1,NA,TRBJ1-1,TGCAGCGTTGGTCCCACGGAGGACACTGAAGCTTTCTTT,CSVGPTEDTEAFF
NA,TRBV7-9,NA,TRBJ2-2,TGTGCCAGCTTCACCGAACGGGGGGCAACGAACACCGGGGAGCTGTTTTTT,CASFTERGATNTGELFF